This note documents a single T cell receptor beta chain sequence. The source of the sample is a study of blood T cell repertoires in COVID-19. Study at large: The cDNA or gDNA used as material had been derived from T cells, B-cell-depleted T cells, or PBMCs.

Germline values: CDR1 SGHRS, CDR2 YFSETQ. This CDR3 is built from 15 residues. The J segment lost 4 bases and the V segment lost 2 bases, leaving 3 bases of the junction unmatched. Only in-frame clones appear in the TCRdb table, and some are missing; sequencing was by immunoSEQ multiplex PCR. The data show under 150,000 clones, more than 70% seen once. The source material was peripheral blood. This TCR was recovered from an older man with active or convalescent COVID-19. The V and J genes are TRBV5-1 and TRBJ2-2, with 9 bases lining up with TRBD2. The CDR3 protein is CASSFIAGATGELFF. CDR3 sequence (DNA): TGCGCCAGCAGCTTTATAGCGGGGGCCACCGGGGAGCTGTTTTTT. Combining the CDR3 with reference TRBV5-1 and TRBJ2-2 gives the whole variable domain KAGVTQTPRYLIKTRGQQVTLSCSPISGHRSVSWYQQTPGQGLQFLFEYFSETQRNKGNFPGRFSGRQFSNSRSEMNVSTLELGDSALYLCASSFIAGATGELFFGEGSRLTVL.